One sample yielded the 19 T cell receptor beta chains listed below, sequenced in a study of cytomegalovirus exposure and HLA in healthy donors (dated by TCRdb to 2016 to 2017). The library relied on the immunoSEQ multiplex PCR assay. For the multiplex PCR, a mixture combining 60 forward primers for TCR Vbeta segments and 13 reverse primers for TCR Jbeta segments was used. TCRdb provides this immuneACCESS table in a form limited to in-frame rearrangements. Some clones are lacking; in checked studies, under half of them reflect an unresolved V gene, and why the rest are absent is not known. The sample records some 250,000 clones, over 70% of which are singletons. About 8% of the sample goes to the ten largest clones. Material: PBMCs. These receptors were collected from a woman aged 55-75 years in good health and CMV-seropositive.

The chain carries TRBV6-1 and TRBJ2-5, with D possibly being TRBD2 (7 bases). This CDR3 has 16 residues. Trimming left V 4 bases short and J 1 base short, with 16 bases between. Germline-derived CDR1 and CDR2 are MNHNS and SASEGT. CDR3 region: CASSAIRGGSQETQYF. The CDR3, as DNA: TGTGCCAGCAGTGCCATCAGGGGAGGGTCCCAAGAGACCCAGTACTTC.

The chain combines TRBV7-9 with TRBJ1-5, with D maybe TRBD1 (6 bases). Germline V gives CDR1 SEHNR, CDR2 FQNEAQ (reference sequence). V dropped 5 bases and J dropped 1 base, with 12 bases sitting between them. This CDR3 is built from 15 residues. The CDR3 DNA is TGTGCCAGCAGCAAGACAGGAGACAGCAATCAGCCCCAGCATTTT. It is translated as CASSKTGDSNQPQHF.

This clone appeared a single time. The V gene is TRBV27, the J gene TRBJ2-2; tentative D call: TRBD2 (6 bases). Germline lookup yields CDR1 MNHEY and CDR2 SMNVEV (reference sequence). The CDR3 consists of 15 residues. V gave up 2 bases and J gave up 6 bases, with 13 bases separating them. The DNA for the CDR3 is TGTGCCAGCAGTTTAAGAGCTTGGGGGGCCGGGGAGCTGTTTTTT. Its protein is CASSLRAWGAGELFF.

The J gene is TRBJ1-4, the V gene TRBV28, with a weak D call TRBD1 (6 bases). The V end lost 8 bases, the J end lost 5 bases, and 15 bases lay between the germline ends. Germline-derived CDR1 and CDR2 are MDHEN and SYDVKM. The CDR3 is made up of 14 amino acids. The CDR3 bases are TGTGCCAGCGGAAGTTTAGGGGGAAATGAAAAACTGTTTTTT. Amino acid sequence: CASGSLGGNEKLFF.

Concerning this clone itself: Other DNA sequences in the sample encode the same CDR3. CDR3 nucleotide sequence: TGCGCCAGCAGCTTGCAGGACACTGAAGCTTTCTTT. It is translated as CASSLQDTEAFF. The gene calls are TRBV5-1 and TRBJ1-1, with no clear D. V lost 1 base and J 3 bases, leaving 4 bases between the germline ends. The CDR3 consists of 12 residues. Germline CDR1 is SGHRS and CDR2 is YFSETQ.

There are a few counts of this clone. This same CDR3 is encoded by further DNA sequences in the sample. The genes are TRBV5-6 and TRBJ2-3; 16 bases map to TRBD2. J gave up 3 bases and V 4 bases, and 2 bases lay outside the gene matches. CDR3 length: 16 residues. CDR1 SGHDT and CDR2 YYEEEE come from the germline V gene. CDR3 residues: CASSLGLAGGTDTQYF. CDR3 bases: TGTGCCAGCAGCCTGGGACTAGCGGGAGGGACAGATACGCAGTATTTT.

The V gene is TRBV2, the J gene TRBJ2-3; weak D call: TRBD1 (6 bases). The CDR3 consists of 13 residues. Deletions cut 8 bases from V and 2 bases from J, with 11 bases between. In germline, CDR1 is SNHLY, CDR2 FYNNEI. This chain's CDR3 is CASARGYTDTQYF. The CDR3 coding sequence is TGTGCCAGCGCCAGGGGCTACACAGATACGCAGTATTTT.

CDR3 DNA sequence: TGCGCCAGCAGCTTCACCGGACAGCACAATGAGCAGTTCTTC. As protein: CASSFTGQHNEQFF. The genes are TRBV5-1 and TRBJ2-1; the D gene is possibly TRBD1 (6 bases). CDR1 and CDR2 from the germline V gene are SGHRS and YFSETQ. V gave up 2 bases and J gave up 5 bases, with 11 bases separating them. This CDR3 contains 14 residues.

The chain combines TRBV7-8 with TRBJ2-7; D call uncertain. V lost 1 base to trimming and J lost 2 bases, with 9 bases between them. CDR1 and CDR2 (germline): SGHVS, FQNEAQ. This CDR3 is 14 amino acids long. Here the CDR3 DNA reads TGTGCCAGCAGCTTAGACGCCTACCCCTACGAGCAGTACTTC. This encodes CASSLDAYPYEQYF.

The chain carries TRBV7-2 and TRBJ1-2, with D hard to call. The CDR3 covers 13 residues. CDR1 is SGHTA, CDR2 FQGNSA, per germline. V gave up 1 base and J gave up 8 bases, with 11 bases separating them. Here the CDR3 DNA reads TGTGCCAGCAGCTTAGGATCACATCACGGCTACACCTTC. Translation gives CASSLGSHHGYTF.

The CDR3 bases are TGTGCCAGCAGCGTGGGGATGGGGGGCTACGAGCAGTACTTC. Translation: CASSVGMGGYEQYF. This chain connects TRBV5-6 to TRBJ2-7; weak D call: TRBD2 (6 bases). The CDR3 spans 14 residues. Trimming left V 4 bases short and J 3 bases short, with 14 bases between. Germline CDR1 and CDR2: SGHDT and YYEEEE. Complete variable domain (other parts from reference TRBV5-6 and TRBJ2-7): DAGVTQSPTHLIKTRGQQVTLRCSPKSGHDTVSWYQQALGQGPQFIFQYYEEEERQRGNFPDRFSGHQFPNYSSELNVNALLLGDSALYLCASSVGMGGYEQYFGPGTRLTVT.

This clone has a handful of counts. The chain carries TRBV29-1 and TRBJ1-2, with 7 bases aligning to TRBD1. The CDR3 totals 14 residues. Germline V lookup: CDR1 SQVTM, CDR2 ANQGSEA. Trimming cost V 4 bases and J 4 bases; bases outside gene matches: 9. In nucleotides, the CDR3 is TGCAGCGTTGTCGGGAGGGGGCGCGGCTATGGCTACACCTTC. Amino acids: CSVVGRGRGYGYTF.

The chain links TRBV5-1 to TRBJ2-1, with 14 bases that match TRBD2. This CDR3 spans 16 amino acids. Germline V lookup: CDR1 SGHRS, CDR2 YFSETQ. The V and J ends lost 5 bases and 7 bases, in that order; junction bases with no gene match: 8. For the CDR3, the DNA is TGCGCCAGCAGGATACCGGGACTAGCGGGAGTTAATGAGCAGTTCTTC. Translating it yields CASRIPGLAGVNEQFF.

The V call is TRBV28, the J call TRBJ2-7; D perhaps matches TRBD1 (5 bases). The germline CDR1 and CDR2 sequences are MDHEN and SYDVKM. This CDR3 is built from 12 residues. V lost 8 bases and J lost 1, with 9 bases in between. CDR3 protein: CASLRQSYEQYF. CDR3 nucleotide sequence: TGTGCCAGCTTACGACAGTCCTACGAGCAGTACTTC. The variable domain in full, with the rest retrieved from reference TRBV28 and TRBJ2-7, is DVKVTQSSRYLVKRTGEKVFLECVQDMDHENMFWYRQDPGLGLRLIYFSYDVKMKEKGDIPEGYSVSREKKERFSLILESASTNQTSMYLCASLRQSYEQYFGPGTRLTVT.

This clone appeared a single time. The chain combines TRBV6-5 with TRBJ2-2; TRBD1 matches 9 bases. V trimming: 6 bases; J trimming: 6 bases; junction bases outside the gene matches: 2. Germline V gene sequence: CDR1 MNHEY, CDR2 SVGAGI. This CDR3 contains 13 residues. This CDR3 is CASRRTGAGELFF. CDR3 DNA: TGTGCCAGCAGACGGACAGGGGCCGGGGAGCTGTTTTTT.

The rearrangement links TRBV14 to TRBJ2-6; TRBD2 might be the D (5 bases). The CDR3 is made up of 17 amino acids. Germline CDR1 reads SGHDN; CDR2 reads FVKESK. The V end lost 2 bases, the J end lost 4 bases, and 15 bases lay between the germline ends. The CDR3: CASSQTDFRGGANVLTF. In DNA form, the CDR3 reads TGTGCCAGCAGCCAAACGGACTTTCGAGGGGGGGCCAACGTCCTGACTTTC.

Only a few counts were recorded for this clone. The CDR3 spells CASRTGQNTIYF. Written as DNA, the CDR3 is TGTGCCAGTCGGACAGGGCAAAACACCATATATTTT. The chain recombines TRBV6-1 with TRBJ1-3; 8 bases match TRBD1. This CDR3 comprises 12 residues. Germline lookup yields CDR1 MNHNS and CDR2 SASEGT. The V and J ends lost 9 bases and 6 bases, in that order; junction bases with no gene match: 4.

This clone has just one count. The V call is TRBV6-6, the J call TRBJ2-1, with a possible D match to TRBD2 (6 bases). CDR3 length: 14 residues. Looked up from germline, CDR1 is MNHNY and CDR2 is SVGAGI (reference sequence). The germline V and J ends were trimmed by 2 bases and 7 bases, with 12 bases remaining between them. CDR3 nucleotide sequence: TGTGCCAGCAGTTACACTAGCCGGGGGAATGAGCAGTTCTTC. Protein product: CASSYTSRGNEQFF.

The CDR3 region is CASSRGSGRYQETQYF. DNA of the CDR3: TGTGCCAGCTCACGAGGAAGCGGTCGGTACCAAGAGACCCAGTACTTC. The V gene is TRBV18, the J gene TRBJ2-5; D possibly corresponds to TRBD2 (5 bases). This CDR3 is 16 amino acids long. Germline assignment: CDR1 KGHSH and CDR2 LQKENI. The V and J ends lost 4 bases and 0 bases respectively, with 15 bases between them.